This TCR beta chain was recovered during a study of OX40 agonist ivuxolimab in advanced cancers. The method was immunoSEQ multiplex PCR; TCRdb's version includes in-frame clones alone and lacks a portion of them. Among 80,000 or so clones, 85% were seen once, and the ten largest hold under 3%. Germline assignment: CDR1 KGHSH and CDR2 LQKENI. The V and J ends lost 5 bases and 2 bases respectively, with 19 bases between them. The CDR3 is 17 amino acids. Of note for this clone: The sample contains more than one DNA sequence encoding this CDR3.

The chain joins TRBV18 to TRBJ1-5; D unclear. Material: CD4+ or CD8+ T cells sorted from blood, obtained in a trial of the OX40 agonist ivuxolimab. This sequence originates from an adult with an advanced solid tumor such as melanoma, head and neck, liver or kidney cancer. The CDR3 DNA sequence: TGTGCCAGCTCATCCGAAAAGCCCCTTGGTGGCAATCAGCCCCAGCATTTT. This codes for CASSSEKPLGGNQPQHF.